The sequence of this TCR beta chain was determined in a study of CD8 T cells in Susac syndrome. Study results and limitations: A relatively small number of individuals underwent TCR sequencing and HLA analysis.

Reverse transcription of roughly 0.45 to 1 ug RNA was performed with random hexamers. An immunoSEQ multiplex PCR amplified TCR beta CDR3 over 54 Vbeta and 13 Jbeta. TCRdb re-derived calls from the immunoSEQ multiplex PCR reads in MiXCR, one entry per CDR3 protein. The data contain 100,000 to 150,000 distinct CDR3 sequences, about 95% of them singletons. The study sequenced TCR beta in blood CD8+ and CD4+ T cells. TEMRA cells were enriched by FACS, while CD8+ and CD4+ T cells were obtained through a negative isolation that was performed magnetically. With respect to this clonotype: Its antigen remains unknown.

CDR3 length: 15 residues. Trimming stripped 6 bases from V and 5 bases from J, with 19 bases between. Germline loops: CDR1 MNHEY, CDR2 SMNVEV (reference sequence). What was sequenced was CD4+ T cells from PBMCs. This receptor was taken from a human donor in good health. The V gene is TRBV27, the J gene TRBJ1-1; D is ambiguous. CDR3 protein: CASSRHREGRTEAFF. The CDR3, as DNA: TGTGCCAGCAGCCGACATCGGGAGGGCCGGACTGAAGCTTTCTTT.